The T cell receptor (beta chain) under discussion was sequenced for a study of radiotherapy plus CTLA-4 blockade in lung cancer. The wider study: Disease control was achieved by less than 40% of patients, and objective responses by 18%. General study results and limits: Expansion in blood of tumor-derived TCR clones was seen after radiotherapy plus ipilimumab.

In the case of this clone: Its antigen remains unidentified.

CDR1 and CDR2 (germline): SGHRS, YFSETQ. V lost 4 bases and J lost 3; bases outside the gene matches: 12. This CDR3 comprises 16 residues. Repertoires were generated with immunoSEQ multiplex PCR, while TCRdb's copy carries only in-frame clones and drops some. Counted here are about 88,000 clones, approximately 75% occurring once; the ten biggest clones make up roughly an eighth. The source was peripheral blood, collected from a patient treated with radiotherapy plus ipilimumab. The chain recombines TRBV5-1 with TRBJ2-5; 7 bases map to TRBD2. This TCR came from a human donor with non-small cell lung cancer that progressed on radiotherapy plus ipilimumab. CDR3 in amino acids: CASSPAAGGKEETQYF. CDR3 coding DNA: TGCGCCAGCAGCCCGGCCGCCGGGGGGAAGGAAGAGACCCAGTACTTC.